This T cell receptor (beta chain) was obtained from a study of T cell clusters in autoimmune cytopenias. One tube held mixed TRB-A and TRB-B primer pools for touch-down PCR. TCRdb re-called the multiplex PCR reads and catalogs CDR3 proteins one per entry, DNA excluded. This table holds 5,500 to 6,500 distinct CDR3 sequences. TRB amplification used approximately 250 ng of peripheral blood genomic DNA. CDR1 MNHEY and CDR2 SVGEGT come from the germline V gene. The CDR3 sequence is 14 residues long. The same data also went into a second study, on T cell repertoires in aging, cancer and after chemotherapy. That source reports: Untreated cancer patients had significantly lower blood TCR diversity than age-matched healthy donors. In each cancer cohort, median generation probability increased across chemotherapy, suggesting thymic output rebounded.

The receptor's source is a human donor in good health. The chain is built from TRBV6-2 or TRBV6-3 and TRBJ2-7; TCRdb's assignment of TRBD1 cannot be checked, as there is no DNA. Input material: peripheral blood. The CDR3 loop is CASSREQRIYEQYF.